A selection of T cell receptor beta chains follows, all from one sample in a study of control samples from healthy donors and cancer patients. Sequencing used immunoSEQ multiplex PCR; TCRdb keeps in-frame clones, though not all of them. This sample has 110,000 to 150,000 clones, with about 90% found just once. Sequencing was carried out using blood. The receptors were gathered from a man aged 18 to 30 in good health. Both conserved end residues are part of each CDR3. The listing skips clone size in some rows; elsewhere it reads once, few, many or a size class.

CDR3aa: CASSSGGTAQETQYF; abundance: -; j_gene: TRBJ2-5; v_gene: TRBV5-1
CDR3aa: CATSDSGTGVGETQYF; abundance: -; j_gene: TRBJ2-5; v_gene: TRBV24-1
CDR3aa: CASRERQGMNTEAFF; abundance: -; j_gene: TRBJ1-1; v_gene: TRBV9
CDR3aa: CASSQFGPQETQYF; abundance: -; j_gene: TRBJ2-5; v_gene: TRBV3-1/TRBV3-2
CDR3aa: CAFSVTTVYNEQFF; abundance: -; j_gene: TRBJ2-1; v_gene: TRBV7-9
CDR3aa: CASSLGDRGPPSYEQYF; abundance: -; j_gene: TRBJ2-7; v_gene: TRBV9
CDR3aa: CASSSGDRAHTGELFF; abundance: -; j_gene: TRBJ2-2; v_gene: TRBV7-9
CDR3aa: CASSVAATGELFF; abundance: -; j_gene: TRBJ2-2; v_gene: TRBV9
CDR3aa: CASSPDRIYSNQPQHF; abundance: -; j_gene: TRBJ1-5; v_gene: TRBV23-1
CDR3aa: CASSLEGVGSNEKLFF; abundance: -; j_gene: TRBJ1-4; v_gene: TRBV5-6
CDR3aa: CASSETSMDRPANTEAFF; abundance: -; j_gene: TRBJ1-1; v_gene: TRBV2
CDR3aa: CATSLGSNQPQHF; abundance: -; j_gene: TRBJ1-5; v_gene: TRBV24-1
CDR3aa: CASSQGRRNEKLFF; abundance: -; j_gene: TRBJ1-4; v_gene: TRBV4-1
CDR3aa: CASSVAGPKGYTF; abundance: -; j_gene: TRBJ1-2; v_gene: TRBV2
CDR3aa: CASSFTAGDTQYF; abundance: -; j_gene: TRBJ2-3; v_gene: TRBV7-3
CDR3aa: CATCPTGVGYEQYF; abundance: -; j_gene: TRBJ2-7; v_gene: TRBV10-2
CDR3aa: CASSLRPGELFF; abundance: once; j_gene: TRBJ2-2; v_gene: TRBV7-3
CDR3aa: CASSLGPQQETQYF; abundance: -; j_gene: TRBJ2-5; v_gene: TRBV5-4
CDR3aa: CASSGGSGANVLTF; abundance: -; j_gene: TRBJ2-6; v_gene: TRBV6-6
CDR3aa: CASSVHGQGGGYTF; abundance: -; j_gene: TRBJ1-2; v_gene: TRBV2
CDR3aa: CSVMTGEYGYTF; abundance: -; j_gene: TRBJ1-2; v_gene: TRBV29-1
CDR3aa: CASSSTGTANTEAFF; abundance: -; j_gene: TRBJ1-1; v_gene: TRBV5-1
CDR3aa: CASTAGGQETQYF; abundance: few; j_gene: TRBJ2-5; v_gene: TRBV6-6
CDR3aa: CASSQDRSANEKLFF; abundance: -; j_gene: TRBJ1-4; v_gene: TRBV4-3
CDR3aa: CASRPGQTHSPLHF; abundance: -; j_gene: TRBJ1-6; v_gene: TRBV6-6
CDR3aa: CANSDRGWTEAFF; abundance: -; j_gene: TRBJ1-1; v_gene: TRBV25-1
CDR3aa: CASSYSAGPYEQYF; abundance: -; j_gene: TRBJ2-7; v_gene: TRBV6-5
CDR3aa: CAISATNTEAFF; abundance: -; j_gene: TRBJ1-1; v_gene: TRBV10-3
CDR3aa: CASSSRLALSTDTQYF; abundance: -; j_gene: TRBJ2-3; v_gene: TRBV7-9
CDR3aa: CASGLVWGPEVEKLFF; abundance: -; j_gene: TRBJ1-4; v_gene: TRBV12-5
CDR3aa: CAWSANMGTGELFF; abundance: few; j_gene: TRBJ2-2; v_gene: TRBV30
CDR3aa: CATKGRDLRQANYGYTF; abundance: -; j_gene: TRBJ1-2; v_gene: TRBV19
CDR3aa: CASSRIAAGANVLTF; abundance: -; j_gene: TRBJ2-6; v_gene: TRBV5-4
CDR3aa: CASSQEVPSPETQYF; abundance: -; j_gene: TRBJ2-5; v_gene: TRBV4-1
CDR3aa: CASRIPRDLDRSGNTIYF; abundance: -; j_gene: TRBJ1-3; v_gene: TRBV19
CDR3aa: CASSQAGSTGALKGYTF; abundance: -; j_gene: TRBJ1-2; v_gene: TRBV4-3
CDR3aa: CASSWTSTDTQYF; abundance: once; j_gene: TRBJ2-3; v_gene: TRBV2
CDR3aa: CASSLWTGEKLFF; abundance: -; j_gene: TRBJ1-4; v_gene: TRBV5-1
CDR3aa: CATKGTGAYEQYF; abundance: -; j_gene: TRBJ2-7; v_gene: TRBV25-1
CDR3aa: CASSLGMAPYGAAGNTIYF; abundance: -; j_gene: TRBJ1-3; v_gene: TRBV7-6
CDR3aa: CASSSVGSGAHEQYF; abundance: -; j_gene: TRBJ2-7; v_gene: TRBV27
CDR3aa: CAISDQGTSYGYTF; abundance: -; j_gene: TRBJ1-2; v_gene: TRBV10-3
CDR3aa: CASSPRPGTGESYEQYF; abundance: -; j_gene: TRBJ2-7; v_gene: TRBV7-2
CDR3aa: CASSMTSGTEQFF; abundance: -; j_gene: TRBJ2-1; v_gene: TRBV6-4
CDR3aa: CASSQVGREGEKLFF; abundance: -; j_gene: TRBJ1-4; v_gene: TRBV4-1
CDR3aa: CASSLTGATNEKLFF; abundance: -; j_gene: TRBJ1-4; v_gene: TRBV28
CDR3aa: CASSPTTANTGELFF; abundance: -; j_gene: TRBJ2-2; v_gene: TRBV7-9
CDR3aa: CASSGITGGKRSNQPQHF; abundance: -; j_gene: TRBJ1-5; v_gene: TRBV6-1
CDR3aa: CASERITGRFETQYF; abundance: -; j_gene: TRBJ2-5; v_gene: TRBV7-9
CDR3aa: CASSYTGVDGYTF; abundance: -; j_gene: TRBJ1-2; v_gene: TRBV2
CDR3aa: CASSYIRDRGTQPQHF; abundance: -; j_gene: TRBJ1-5; v_gene: TRBV2
CDR3aa: CASSPGQGNEKLFF; abundance: -; j_gene: TRBJ1-4; v_gene: TRBV7-9
CDR3aa: CASSLDRGDTEAFF; abundance: -; j_gene: TRBJ1-1; v_gene: TRBV4-3
CDR3aa: CASSQGTDTQYF; abundance: -; j_gene: TRBJ2-3; v_gene: TRBV27
CDR3aa: CASSQDRGRLFNYGYTF; abundance: -; j_gene: TRBJ1-2; v_gene: TRBV3-1/TRBV3-2
CDR3aa: CASSSQGGEKLFF; abundance: once; j_gene: TRBJ1-4; v_gene: TRBV7-2
CDR3aa: CATSDFRYGYTF; abundance: few; j_gene: TRBJ1-2; v_gene: TRBV24-1